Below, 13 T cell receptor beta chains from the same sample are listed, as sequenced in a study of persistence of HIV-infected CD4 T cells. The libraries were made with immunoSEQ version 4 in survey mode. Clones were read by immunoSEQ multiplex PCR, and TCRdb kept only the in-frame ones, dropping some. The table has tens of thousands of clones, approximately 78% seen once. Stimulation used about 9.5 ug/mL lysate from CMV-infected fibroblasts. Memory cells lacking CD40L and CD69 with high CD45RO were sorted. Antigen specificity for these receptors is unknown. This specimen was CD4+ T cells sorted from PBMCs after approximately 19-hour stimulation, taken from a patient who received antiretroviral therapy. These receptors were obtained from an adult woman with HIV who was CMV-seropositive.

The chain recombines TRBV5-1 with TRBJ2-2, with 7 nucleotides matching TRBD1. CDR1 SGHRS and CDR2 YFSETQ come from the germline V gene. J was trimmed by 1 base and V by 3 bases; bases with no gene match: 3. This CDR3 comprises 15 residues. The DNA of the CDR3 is TGCGCCAGCAGCTCCGGACAGGAGAACACCGGGGAGCTGTTTTTT. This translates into CASSSGQENTGELFF.

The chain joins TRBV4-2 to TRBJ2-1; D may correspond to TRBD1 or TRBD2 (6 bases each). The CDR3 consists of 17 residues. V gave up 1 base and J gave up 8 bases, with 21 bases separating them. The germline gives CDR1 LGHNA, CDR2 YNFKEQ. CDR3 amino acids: CASSQGSMDGGGDEQFF. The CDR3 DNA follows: TGTGCCAGCAGCCAAGGGTCTATGGACGGGGGCGGCGATGAGCAGTTCTTC.

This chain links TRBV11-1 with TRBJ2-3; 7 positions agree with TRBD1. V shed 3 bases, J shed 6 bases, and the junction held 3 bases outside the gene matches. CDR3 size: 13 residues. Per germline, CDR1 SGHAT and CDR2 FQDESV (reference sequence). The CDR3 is CASSFDRVDTQYF. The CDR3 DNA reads TGTGCCAGCAGCTTCGACAGGGTGGATACGCAGTATTTT.

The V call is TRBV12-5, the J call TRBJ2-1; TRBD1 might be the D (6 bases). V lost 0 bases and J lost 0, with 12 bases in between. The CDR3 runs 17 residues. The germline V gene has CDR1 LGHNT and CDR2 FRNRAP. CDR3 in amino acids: CASGLVRTGISYNEQFF. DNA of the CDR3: TGTGCTAGTGGTTTGGTCAGAACAGGGATCTCCTACAATGAGCAGTTCTTC.

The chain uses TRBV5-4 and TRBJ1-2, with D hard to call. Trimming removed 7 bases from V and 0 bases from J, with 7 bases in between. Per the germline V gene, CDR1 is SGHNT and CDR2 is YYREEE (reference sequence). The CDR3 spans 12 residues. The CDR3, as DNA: TGTGCCAGCCGCGGTTCTAACTATGGCTACACCTTC. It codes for CASRGSNYGYTF.

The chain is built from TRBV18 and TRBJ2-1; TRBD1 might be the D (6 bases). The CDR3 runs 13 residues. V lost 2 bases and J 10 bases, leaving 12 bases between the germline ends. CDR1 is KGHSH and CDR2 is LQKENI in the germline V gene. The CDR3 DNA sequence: TGTGCCAGCTCACCATCCGGGACACACGAGCAGTTCTTC. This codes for CASSPSGTHEQFF.

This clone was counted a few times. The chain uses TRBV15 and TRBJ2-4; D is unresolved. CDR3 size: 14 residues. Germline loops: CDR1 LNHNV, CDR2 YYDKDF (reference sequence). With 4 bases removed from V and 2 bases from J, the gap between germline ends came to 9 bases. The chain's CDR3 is CATSKDRTKNIQYF. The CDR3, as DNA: TGTGCCACCAGCAAGGACCGTACCAAAAACATTCAGTACTTC.

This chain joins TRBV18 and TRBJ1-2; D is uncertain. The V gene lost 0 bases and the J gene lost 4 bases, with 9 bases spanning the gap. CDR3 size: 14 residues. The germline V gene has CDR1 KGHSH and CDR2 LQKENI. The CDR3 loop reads CASSPPERIYGYTF. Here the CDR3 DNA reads TGTGCCAGCTCACCACCGGAACGGATCTATGGCTACACCTTC.

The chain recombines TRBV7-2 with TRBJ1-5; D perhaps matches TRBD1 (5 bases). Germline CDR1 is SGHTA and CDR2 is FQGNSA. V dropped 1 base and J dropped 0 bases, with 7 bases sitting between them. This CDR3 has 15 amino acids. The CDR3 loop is CASSLGQHSNQPQHF. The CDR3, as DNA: TGTGCCAGCAGCTTAGGACAGCATAGCAATCAGCCCCAGCATTTT.

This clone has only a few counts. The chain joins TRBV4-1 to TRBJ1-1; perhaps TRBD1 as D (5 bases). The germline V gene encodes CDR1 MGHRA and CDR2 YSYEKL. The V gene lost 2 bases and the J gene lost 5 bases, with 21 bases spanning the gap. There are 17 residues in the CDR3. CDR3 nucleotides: TGCGCCAGCAGCCAATTCATCTTAGGTATGGACAAAACTGAAGCTTTCTTT. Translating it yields CASSQFILGMDKTEAFF.

The CDR3 reads CASSETDRDYGYTF. In DNA, the CDR3 is TGTGCCAGCAGCGAGACAGACAGGGACTATGGCTACACCTTC. This chain links TRBV9 with TRBJ1-2; 7 bases are a match to TRBD1. V lost 3 bases to trimming and J lost 3 bases; unmatched junction nucleotides: 5. This CDR3 contains 14 residues. CDR1 SGDLS and CDR2 YYNGEE come from the germline V gene.

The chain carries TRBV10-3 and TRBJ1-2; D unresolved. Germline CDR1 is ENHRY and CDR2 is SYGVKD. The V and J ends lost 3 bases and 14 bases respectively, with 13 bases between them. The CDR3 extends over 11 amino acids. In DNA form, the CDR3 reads TGTGCCATCAGTGACCAGTCCTTGGAAACCTTC. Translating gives CAISDQSLETF.

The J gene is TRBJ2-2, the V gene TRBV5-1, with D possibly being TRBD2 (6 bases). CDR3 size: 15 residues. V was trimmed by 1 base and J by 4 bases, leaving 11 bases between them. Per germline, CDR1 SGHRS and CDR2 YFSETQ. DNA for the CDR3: TGCGCCAGCAGCTTGTCGGGGGTGGGCACCGGGGAGCTGTTTTTT. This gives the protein CASSLSGVGTGELFF.